This T cell receptor (beta chain) emerged from a study of OX40 agonist ivuxolimab in advanced cancers. Assay: immunoSEQ multiplex PCR; the TCRdb copy retains only in-frame clones and omits some. The sample lists 85,000 to 100,000 clones; under 85% were seen once. Looked up from germline, CDR1 is LGHNA and CDR2 is YNFKEQ. The CDR3 has 16 amino acids. V was trimmed by 0 bases and J by 7 bases, leaving 16 bases between them. The chain combines TRBV4-2 with TRBJ1-5, with D perhaps matching TRBD1 (5 bases). This clonotype was obtained from an adult with an advanced solid tumor such as melanoma, head and neck, liver or kidney cancer. Material: CD4+ or CD8+ T cells sorted from blood, obtained in a trial of the OX40 agonist ivuxolimab. The CDR3 nucleotides read TGTGCCAGCAGCCAAGATTTCTCCCAGGGCGGGCAGCCCCAGCATTTT. This codes for CASSQDFSQGGQPQHF.